This T cell receptor (beta chain) was documented in a study of T cells after posttransplantation cyclophosphamide. General study results and limits: Skin or GI-infiltrating T cells shared few TRB sequences with blood. Recipient CMV seropositivity and CMV reactivation strongly tracked TRB clonality.

This clone showed up many times. Its specificity is not known. Assay: immunoSEQ multiplex PCR; the TCRdb copy retains only in-frame clones and omits some. This repertoire holds under 45,000 clones, and none appear only once. This CDR3 comprises 12 residues. The germline V gene encodes CDR1 MNHEY and CDR2 SVGEGT. V was clipped by 5 bases and J by 0 bases, with 5 bases between them. The sample comprised PBMCs. This clonotype was sampled from a man aged 25 to 40 in good health and a related stem cell transplant donor. The chain recombines TRBV6-2 or TRBV6-3 with TRBJ2-7; the D is unclear. Here the CDR3 reads CASSDNSYEQYF. In DNA form, the CDR3 reads TGTGCCAGCAGTGACAACTCCTACGAGCAGTACTTC.